These 20 T cell receptor beta chains originate from one sample sequenced in a study of a mutant IDH1 vaccine in newly diagnosed glioma. These receptors lack a known antigen. TCRdb's table, derived via immunoSEQ multiplex PCR, lists solely in-frame clones and lacks some. The repertoire holds tens of thousands of clones, with 65% as singletons. Time point here: week 47, end of study. The study gave 300 ug of mutant IDH1 20-mer peptide per vaccine dose, with topical imiquimod. Sequences were derived from peripheral blood mononuclear cells (PBMCs), sampled from a glioma patient whose treatment included an IDH1 peptide vaccine. Receptors originate from a man aged 40-49 years with glioma. Some clones in this sample may be carry-over from other donors' samples.

The chain uses TRBV4-1 and TRBJ2-7; 7 nucleotides align to TRBD1. Germline assignment: CDR1 MGHRA and CDR2 YSYEKL. With V trimmed by 3 bases and J by 6 bases, 5 bases remained unmatched. The CDR3 spans 13 residues. CDR3 nucleotides: TGCGCCAGCAGCCACCACAACAGGGGCGAGCAGTACTTC. Amino acids: CASSHHNRGEQYF.

The chain employs TRBV27 and TRBJ1-1; D remains ambiguous. The CDR3 length is 12 residues. Between the trimmed V and J ends, which lost 4 bases and 7 bases, there was a span of 10 bases. From germline, CDR1 is MNHEY and CDR2 SMNVEV (reference sequence). CDR3: CASSSGWGEAFF. Here the CDR3 DNA reads TGTGCCAGCAGTTCCGGGTGGGGTGAAGCTTTCTTT.

This clone was observed a handful of times. The gene calls are TRBV19 and TRBJ1-2; D ambiguous. The germline V gene encodes CDR1 LNHDA and CDR2 SQIVND (reference sequence). V was pared by 8 bases and J by 12 bases, with 7 bases between. There are 8 residues in the CDR3. The CDR3 DNA sequence: TGTGCCAGTCCCGGTCACACCTTC. This encodes CASPGHTF.

This rearrangement joins TRBV15 to TRBJ1-2; D is possibly TRBD1 (5 bases). Germline loops: CDR1 LNHNV, CDR2 YYDKDF (reference sequence). This CDR3 is 16 amino acids long. V was pared by 0 bases and J by 1 base, with 12 bases between. The CDR3 is CATSRDSWGNNYGYTF. The DNA for the CDR3 is TGTGCCACCAGCAGAGATAGTTGGGGCAATAACTATGGCTACACCTTC.

The chain has TRBV27 and TRBJ2-1; D is undetermined. Germline V gives CDR1 MNHEY, CDR2 SMNVEV (reference sequence). This CDR3 spans 12 amino acids. Trimming removed 0 bases from V and 7 bases from J, with 4 bases in between. CDR3 bases: TGTGCCAGCAGTTTATCGCGAAATGAGCAGTTCTTC. Translated: CASSLSRNEQFF.

The chain has TRBV5-1 and TRBJ1-2, with 10 bases fitting TRBD1. CDR1 SGHRS and CDR2 YFSETQ come from the germline V gene. After removal of 3 bases from V and 8 bases from J, the junction contained 13 bases not matched to a gene. The CDR3 is 16 residues long. In DNA form, the CDR3 reads TGCGCCAGCAGCTCAGCCTTCGGACAGGGGGTAGGGGGCTACACCTTC. It codes for CASSSAFGQGVGGYTF. The entire variable domain, with the rest obtained from reference TRBV5-1 and TRBJ1-2, is as follows: KAGVTQTPRYLIKTRGQQVTLSCSPISGHRSVSWYQQTPGQGLQFLFEYFSETQRNKGNFPGRFSGRQFSNSRSEMNVSTLELGDSALYLCASSSAFGQGVGGYTFGSGTRLTVV.

This clone was counted a single time. Here the CDR3 reads CASSIGTGAYEQYF. The CDR3 DNA sequence: TGTGCCAGTAGTATAGGGACAGGGGCCTACGAGCAGTACTTC. The V gene is TRBV19, the J gene TRBJ2-7; TRBD1 aligns across 9 bases. Germline V gene sequence: CDR1 LNHDA, CDR2 SQIVND (reference sequence). The CDR3 length is 14 residues. V was pared by 1 base and J by 2 bases, with 0 bases of the junction left unmatched.

A single count supports this clone. V usage is TRBV7-9 and J usage is TRBJ2-5; D gene unclear. The CDR3 extends over 12 amino acids. Per germline, CDR1 SEHNR and CDR2 FQNEAQ (reference sequence). V dropped 5 bases and J dropped 2 bases, with 6 bases sitting between them. For the CDR3, the DNA is TGTGCCAGCAGCCCCCTTCAAGAGACCCAGTACTTC. It codes for CASSPLQETQYF.

The CDR3 here is CASSQDQGAFGGYTF. For the CDR3, the DNA is TGCGCCAGCAGCCAAGATCAGGGGGCCTTTGGTGGCTACACCTTC. V is TRBV4-1 and J is TRBJ1-2; 8 bases map to TRBD1. Germline loops: CDR1 MGHRA, CDR2 YSYEKL. V trimming: 0 bases; J trimming: 7 bases; junction bases outside the gene matches: 7. The CDR3 spans 15 residues.

The chain has TRBV11-1 and TRBJ1-6; a weak D match, TRBD1 (5 bases). CDR3 size: 13 residues. In germline, CDR1 is SGHAT, CDR2 FQDESV (reference sequence). With 4 bases removed from V and 6 bases from J, the gap between germline ends came to 7 bases. CDR3 DNA: TGTGCCAGCAGCTCTCAGGGTAATTCACCCCTCCACTTT. Its protein product is CASSSQGNSPLHF.

J is TRBJ2-7 and V is TRBV5-1; a weak D match, TRBD2 (6 bases). Germline values: CDR1 SGHRS, CDR2 YFSETQ. The CDR3 spans 13 residues. Trimming shortened V by 5 bases and J by 1 base, and 10 bases separated the two germline ends. The CDR3 sequence: CASRAGSSYEQYF. The CDR3 coding sequence is TGCGCCAGCAGAGCCGGGAGTTCCTACGAGCAGTACTTC.

This chain links TRBV5-5 with TRBJ2-2, with D perhaps TRBD1 (5 bases). V lost 3 bases and J 4 bases, leaving 16 bases between the germline ends. The CDR3 loop spans 16 amino acids. The germline CDR1 and CDR2 sequences are SGHKS and YYEKEE (reference sequence). The CDR3 nucleotides read TGTGCCAGCAGCTCGGGTTCGAAGGGGTCCACCGGGGAGCTGTTTTTT. Residues: CASSSGSKGSTGELFF.

This clone was counted a single time. The chain joins TRBV27 to TRBJ1-5; TRBD1 might be the D (6 bases). This CDR3 spans 16 amino acids. V lost 5 bases, J lost 2 bases, and 16 bases lay in between. Germline values: CDR1 MNHEY, CDR2 SMNVEV (reference sequence). CDR3 in DNA: TGTGCCAGCAGTCGAGGGGGGCAGGGTGGCAATCAGCCCCAGCATTTT. This encodes CASSRGGQGGNQPQHF.

This clone was seen only a few times. CDR3 protein: CASSPTGTGGVYEQYF. Here the CDR3 DNA reads TGTGCCAGCAGCCCCACGGGGACAGGGGGCGTTTACGAGCAGTACTTC. This chain connects TRBV5-4 to TRBJ2-7; 12 bases line up with TRBD1. Germline V lookup: CDR1 SGHNT, CDR2 YYREEE (reference sequence). The CDR3 is 16 amino acids. Trimming cost V 4 bases and J 4 bases; bases outside gene matches: 9.

The sample holds one count of this clone. The chain uses TRBV15 and TRBJ2-7; no firm D call. Per the germline V gene, CDR1 is LNHNV and CDR2 is YYDKDF (reference sequence). Trimming took 0 bases from V and 1 from J, leaving 10 bases between them. There are 15 residues in the CDR3. The CDR3 is CATSRDPVVSYEQYF. DNA for the CDR3: TGTGCCACCAGCAGAGATCCGGTAGTATCCTACGAGCAGTACTTC.

This rearrangement joins TRBV11-2 to TRBJ2-3; 8 bases line up with TRBD2. CDR1 and CDR2 (germline): SGHAT, FQNNGV. Trimming cost V 1 base and J 1 base; bases outside gene matches: 4. The CDR3 extends over 16 amino acids. CDR3 sequence reads: CASSLAGGAGTDTQYF. CDR3 in DNA: TGTGCCAGCAGCTTAGCCGGGGGGGCGGGCACAGATACGCAGTATTTT.

J is TRBJ2-7 and V is TRBV2; no definite D call. Trimming removed 4 bases at V and 5 bases at J, with 3 bases between. Germline CDR1 is SNHLY and CDR2 is FYNNEI. The CDR3 totals 10 residues. CDR3 sequence: CASSVDEQYF. Here the CDR3 DNA reads TGTGCCAGCAGTGTCGACGAGCAGTACTTC.

This chain links TRBV19 with TRBJ1-6; D is ambiguous. Germline V lookup: CDR1 LNHDA, CDR2 SQIVND (reference sequence). The CDR3 is 15 amino acids. V was cut by 0 bases and J by 7 bases, with 10 bases left in between. CDR3 in amino acids: CASSIDLGVNSPLHF. The CDR3 DNA reads TGTGCCAGTAGTATAGACCTCGGAGTAAATTCACCCCTCCACTTT. The full variable domain, with the rest looked up from reference TRBV19 and TRBJ1-6, is DGGITQSPKYLFRKEGQNVTLSCEQNLNHDAMYWYRQDPGQGLRLIYYSQIVNDFQKGDIAEGYSVSREKKESFPLTVTSAQKNPTAFYLCASSIDLGVNSPLHFGNGTRLTVT.

About this clone: Other DNA sequences of this sample code for an identical CDR3. The J gene is TRBJ1-5, the V gene TRBV18; a weak D match, TRBD1 (6 bases). Germline CDR1 KGHSH, CDR2 LQKENI. With 6 bases removed from V and 2 bases from J, the gap between germline ends came to 11 bases. The length of the CDR3 is 14 residues. In nucleotides, the CDR3 is TGTGCCAGCTCGCCCAGGGGAGGCAATCAGCCCCAGCATTTT. Translation: CASSPRGGNQPQHF.

The chain combines TRBV5-1 with TRBJ1-6; D may be TRBD1 (5 bases). The CDR3 is 17 residues long. The V end lost 7 bases, the J end lost 0 bases, and 17 bases lay between the germline ends. Germline CDR1 SGHRS, CDR2 YFSETQ. The CDR3 bases are TGCGCCAGCCACGCCCGGGGGGAGGGCTCCTATAATTCACCCCTCCACTTT. Amino acid sequence: CASHARGEGSYNSPLHF.